The rows below give T cell receptor beta chains drawn from one sample of a study of shared clonotypes between healthy human individuals. Using immunoSEQ multiplex PCR, the repertoire was profiled, and TCRdb retains in-frame clones only, with some absent. The sample comprises under 1,100,000 clones, 78% of which are singletons, and 0.55% to 0.7% rests with the top ten. Sequencing input: memory CD4+ T cells from PBMCs. These receptors were collected from a young man in good health. Some clones in this sample may be carry-over from other donors' samples. CDR3s include the opening cysteine and the closing phenylalanine or tryptophan. Each record gives: CDR3 DNA, CDR3 protein, V gene, J gene, clone size, D gene. A D gene is named only where the DNA matches it firmly. Size is omitted from some rows. Given values are once, few, many or a class for expanded clones.

DNA: TGTGCCAGCAGCTTGGTTGGAAGGGGCTACACCTTC
CDR3: CASSLVGRGYTF
V: TRBV5-6
J: TRBJ1-2
size: -
D: -

DNA: TGTGCCATCAGTTGGGGGGACTCGAAAGAGACCCAGTACTTC
CDR3: CAISWGDSKETQYF
V: TRBV10-3
J: TRBJ2-5
size: -
D: -

DNA: TGTGCCTGGAGTGTATCCCGGCGTACCAATGAGCAGTTCTTC
CDR3: CAWSVSRRTNEQFF
V: TRBV30
J: TRBJ2-1
size: -
D: -

DNA: TGTGCCAGCTCACCGCGGACAGGGAGGGGAAATGAGCAGTTCTTC
CDR3: CASSPRTGRGNEQFF
V: TRBV18
J: TRBJ2-1
size: many
D: -

DNA: TGTGCCAGCAGTTTTCTCGCGGCGAACACCGGGGAGCTGTTTTTT
CDR3: CASSFLAANTGELFF
V: TRBV28
J: TRBJ2-2
size: -
D: -

DNA: TGTGCCTGGAAGTTCGGAGGGAACCGGAACACTGAAGCTTTCTTT
CDR3: CAWKFGGNRNTEAFF
V: TRBV30
J: TRBJ1-1
size: -
D: -

DNA: TGTGCCAGCAGCTCGGGGGGGACAGATTACAATGAGCAGTTCTTC
CDR3: CASSSGGTDYNEQFF
V: TRBV9
J: TRBJ2-1
size: -
D: -

DNA: TGTGCCAGCTCACCCGACAGATACTCTGGAAACACCATATATTTT
CDR3: CASSPDRYSGNTIYF
V: TRBV18
J: TRBJ1-3
size: -
D: -

DNA: TGTGCCAGAGAATTATATAACTATGGCTACACCTTC
CDR3: CARELYNYGYTF
V: TRBV30
J: TRBJ1-2
size: -
D: -

DNA: TGTGCCAGCAGCGTATACTACGAGCAGTACTTC
CDR3: CASSVYYEQYF
V: TRBV5-8
J: TRBJ2-7
size: -
D: -

DNA: TGTGCCAGCAGCCGCGGGACAGGGCCGGAGGAGACCCAGCACTTC
CDR3: CASSRGTGPEETQHF
V: TRBV7-8
J: TRBJ2-5
size: few
D: TRBD1

DNA: TGTGCCAGCTCACCATCTAACACTGAAGCTTTCTTT
CDR3: CASSPSNTEAFF
V: TRBV18
J: TRBJ1-1
size: -
D: -

DNA: TGTGCCAGCAGTTTACTTGACAGGGGGCAGACCCAGTACTTC
CDR3: CASSLLDRGQTQYF
V: TRBV28
J: TRBJ2-5
size: -
D: TRBD1

DNA: TGTGCCAGCACCAGGGGGTTCAACGAGCAGTACTTC
CDR3: CASTRGFNEQYF
V: TRBV7-8
J: TRBJ2-7
size: -
D: TRBD1

DNA: TGTGCCAGCAGCGCGGGACTAGCGGGAGTGTTCTCCTACAATGAGCAGTTCTTC
CDR3: CASSAGLAGVFSYNEQFF
V: TRBV9
J: TRBJ2-1
size: -
D: TRBD2

DNA: TGTGCCAGCAACGCGGGCGCGGGATTGGCAAACAATGAGCAGTTCTTC
CDR3: CASNAGAGLANNEQFF
V: TRBV28
J: TRBJ2-1
size: -
D: -

DNA: TGTGCCAGCGCGGCAGGGGTATTGAATCAGCCCCAGCATTTT
CDR3: CASAAGVLNQPQHF
V: TRBV7-9
J: TRBJ1-5
size: once
D: -